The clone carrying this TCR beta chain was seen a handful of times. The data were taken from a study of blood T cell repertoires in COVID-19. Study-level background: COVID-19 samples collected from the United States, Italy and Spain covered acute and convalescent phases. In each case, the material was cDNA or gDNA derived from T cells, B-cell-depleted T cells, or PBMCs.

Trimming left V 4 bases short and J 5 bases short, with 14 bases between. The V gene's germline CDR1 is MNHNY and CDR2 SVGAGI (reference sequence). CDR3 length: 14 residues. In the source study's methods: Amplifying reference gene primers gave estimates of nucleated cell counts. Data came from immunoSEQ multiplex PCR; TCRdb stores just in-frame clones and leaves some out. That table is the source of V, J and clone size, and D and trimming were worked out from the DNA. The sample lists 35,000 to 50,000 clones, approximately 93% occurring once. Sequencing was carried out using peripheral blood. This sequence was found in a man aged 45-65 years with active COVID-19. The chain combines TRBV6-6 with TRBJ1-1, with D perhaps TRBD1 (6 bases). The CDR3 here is CASSSSRGQTEAFF. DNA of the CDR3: TGTGCCAGCAGTTCGAGCAGGGGTCAGACTGAAGCTTTCTTT.